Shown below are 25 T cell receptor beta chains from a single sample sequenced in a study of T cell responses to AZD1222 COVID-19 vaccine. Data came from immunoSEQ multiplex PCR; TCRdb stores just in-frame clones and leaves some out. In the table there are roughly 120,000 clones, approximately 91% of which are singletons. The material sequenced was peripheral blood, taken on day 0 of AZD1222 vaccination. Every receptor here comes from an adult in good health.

In DNA, the CDR3 is TGTGCCAGCAGCCCAAAGTGGGGCCAAGGCACTGAAGCTTTCTTT. It specifies CASSPKWGQGTEAFF. The J gene is TRBJ1-1, the V gene TRBV11-2, with D possibly TRBD1 on 5 matching bases. Trimming cost V 5 bases and J 4 bases, with 17 bases left between them. CDR3 length equals 15 residues. Germline lookup yields CDR1 SGHAT and CDR2 FQNNGV.

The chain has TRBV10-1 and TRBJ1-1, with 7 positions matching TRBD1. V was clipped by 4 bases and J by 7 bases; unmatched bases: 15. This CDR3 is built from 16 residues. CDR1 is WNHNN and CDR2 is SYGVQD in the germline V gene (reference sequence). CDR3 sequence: CASSAPARTGGFEAFF. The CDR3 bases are TGCGCCAGCAGTGCGCCAGCCAGGACAGGAGGATTTGAAGCTTTCTTT.

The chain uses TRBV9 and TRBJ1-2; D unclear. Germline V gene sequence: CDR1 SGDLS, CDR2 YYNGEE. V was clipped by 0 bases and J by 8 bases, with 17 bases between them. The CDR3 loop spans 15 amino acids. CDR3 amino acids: CASSVAGGAPGGYTF. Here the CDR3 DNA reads TGTGCCAGCAGCGTAGCTGGCGGCGCCCCGGGAGGCTACACCTTC.

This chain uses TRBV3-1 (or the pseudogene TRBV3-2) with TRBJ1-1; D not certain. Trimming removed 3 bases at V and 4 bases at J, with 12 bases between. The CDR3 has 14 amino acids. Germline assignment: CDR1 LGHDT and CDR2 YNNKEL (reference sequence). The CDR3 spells CASSHMERSTEAFF. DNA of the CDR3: TGTGCCAGCAGCCACATGGAGCGGTCCACTGAAGCTTTCTTT.

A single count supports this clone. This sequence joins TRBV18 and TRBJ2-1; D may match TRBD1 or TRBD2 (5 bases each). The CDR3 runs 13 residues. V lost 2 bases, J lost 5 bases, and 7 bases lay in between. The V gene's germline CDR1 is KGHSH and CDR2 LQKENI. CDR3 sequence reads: CASSPGTNNEQFF. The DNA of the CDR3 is TGTGCCAGCTCACCAGGGACCAACAATGAGCAGTTCTTC.

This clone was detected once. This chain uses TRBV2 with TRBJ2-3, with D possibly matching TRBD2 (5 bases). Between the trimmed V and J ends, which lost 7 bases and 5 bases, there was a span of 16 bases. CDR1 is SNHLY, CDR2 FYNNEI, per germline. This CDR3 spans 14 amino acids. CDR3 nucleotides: TGTGCCAGCACCCAGAGGGTCCAAGGAGATACGCAGTATTTT. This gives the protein CASTQRVQGDTQYF.

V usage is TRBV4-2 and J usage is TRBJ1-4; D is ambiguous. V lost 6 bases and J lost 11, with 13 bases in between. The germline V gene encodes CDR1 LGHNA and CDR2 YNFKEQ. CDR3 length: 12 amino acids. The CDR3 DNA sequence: TGTGCCAGCAGTCTGCTTGGTGAGAAACTGTTTTTT. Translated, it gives CASSLLGEKLFF.

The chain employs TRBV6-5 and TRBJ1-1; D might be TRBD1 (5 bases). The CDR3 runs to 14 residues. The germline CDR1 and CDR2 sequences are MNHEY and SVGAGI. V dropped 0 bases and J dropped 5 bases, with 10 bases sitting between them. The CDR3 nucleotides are TGTGCCAGCAGTTACTCGACAGTGGGGACTGAAGCTTTCTTT. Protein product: CASSYSTVGTEAFF.

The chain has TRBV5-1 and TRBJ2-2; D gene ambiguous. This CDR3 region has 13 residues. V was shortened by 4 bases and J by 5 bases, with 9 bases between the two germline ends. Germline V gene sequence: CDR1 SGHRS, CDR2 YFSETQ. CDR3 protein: CASSPDGTGELFF. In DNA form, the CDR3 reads TGCGCCAGCAGCCCTGACGGGACCGGGGAGCTGTTTTTT.

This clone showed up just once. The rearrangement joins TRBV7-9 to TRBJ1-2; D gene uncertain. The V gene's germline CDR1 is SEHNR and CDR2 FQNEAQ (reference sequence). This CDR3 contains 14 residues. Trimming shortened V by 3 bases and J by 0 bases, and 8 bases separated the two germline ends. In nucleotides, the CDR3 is TGTGCCAGCAGCTTCGTGGGAGCTAACTATGGCTACACCTTC. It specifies CASSFVGANYGYTF.

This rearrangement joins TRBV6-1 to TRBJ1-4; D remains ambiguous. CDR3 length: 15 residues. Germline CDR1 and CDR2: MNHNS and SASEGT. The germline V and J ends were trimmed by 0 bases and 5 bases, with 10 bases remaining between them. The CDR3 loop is CASSEARVTNEKLFF. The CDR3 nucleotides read TGTGCCAGCAGTGAAGCCCGGGTAACAAATGAAAAACTGTTTTTT.

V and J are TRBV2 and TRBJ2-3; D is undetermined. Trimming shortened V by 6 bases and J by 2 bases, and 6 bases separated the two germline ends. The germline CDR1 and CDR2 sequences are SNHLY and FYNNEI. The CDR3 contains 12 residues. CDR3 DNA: TGTGCCAGCAGGAGGTCCACAGATACGCAGTATTTT. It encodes CASRRSTDTQYF.

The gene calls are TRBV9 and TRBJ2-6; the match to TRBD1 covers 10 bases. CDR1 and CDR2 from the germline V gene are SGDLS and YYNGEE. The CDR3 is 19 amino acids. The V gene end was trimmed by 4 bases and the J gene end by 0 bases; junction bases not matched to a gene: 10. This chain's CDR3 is CASSPGRDRGHSGANVLTF. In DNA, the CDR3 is TGTGCCAGCAGCCCAGGCAGGGACAGGGGACACTCTGGGGCCAACGTCCTGACTTTC.

As DNA, the CDR3 is TGTGCCAGCAGCTTGGGACCCGGAAGCACAGATACGCAGTATTTT. Protein: CASSLGPGSTDTQYF. The chain couples TRBV5-4 to TRBJ2-3; the D is unclear. Trimming took off 0 bases at V and 0 bases at J, with 8 bases between the two ends. CDR1 and CDR2 from the germline V gene are SGHNT and YYREEE (reference sequence). There are 15 residues in the CDR3.

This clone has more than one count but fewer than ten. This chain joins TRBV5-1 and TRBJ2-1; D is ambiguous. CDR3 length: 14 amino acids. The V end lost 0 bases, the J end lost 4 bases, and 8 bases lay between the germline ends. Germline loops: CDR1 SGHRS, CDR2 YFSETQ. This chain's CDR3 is CASSLDLGYNEQFF. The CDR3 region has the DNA TGCGCCAGCAGCTTGGATCTGGGATACAATGAGCAGTTCTTC.

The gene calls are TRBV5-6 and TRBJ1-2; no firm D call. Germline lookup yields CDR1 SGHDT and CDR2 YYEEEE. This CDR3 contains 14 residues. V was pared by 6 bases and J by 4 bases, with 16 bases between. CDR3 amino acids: CASTLEAGIYGYTF. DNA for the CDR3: TGTGCCAGCACCCTGGAGGCAGGAATCTATGGCTACACCTTC.

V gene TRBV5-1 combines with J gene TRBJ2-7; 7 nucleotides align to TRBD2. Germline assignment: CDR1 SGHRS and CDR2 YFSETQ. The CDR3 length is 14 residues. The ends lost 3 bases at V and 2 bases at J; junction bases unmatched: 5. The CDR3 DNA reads TGCGCCAGCAGCTGGACTAGGGACGCCTACGAGCAGTACTTC. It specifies CASSWTRDAYEQYF.

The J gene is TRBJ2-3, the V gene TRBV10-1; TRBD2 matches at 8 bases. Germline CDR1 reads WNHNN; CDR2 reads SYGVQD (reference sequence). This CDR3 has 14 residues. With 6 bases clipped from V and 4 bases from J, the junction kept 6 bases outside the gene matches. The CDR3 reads CASSSGGPPDTQYF. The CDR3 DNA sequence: TGCGCCAGCAGCTCGGGGGGGCCCCCAGATACGCAGTATTTT.

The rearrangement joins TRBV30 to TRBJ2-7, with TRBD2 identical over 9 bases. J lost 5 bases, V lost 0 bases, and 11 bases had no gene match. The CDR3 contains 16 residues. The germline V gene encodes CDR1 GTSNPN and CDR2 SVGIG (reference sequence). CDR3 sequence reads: CAWSVQVASGKDEQYF. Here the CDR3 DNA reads TGTGCCTGGAGTGTACAAGTCGCTAGCGGGAAGGACGAGCAGTACTTC.

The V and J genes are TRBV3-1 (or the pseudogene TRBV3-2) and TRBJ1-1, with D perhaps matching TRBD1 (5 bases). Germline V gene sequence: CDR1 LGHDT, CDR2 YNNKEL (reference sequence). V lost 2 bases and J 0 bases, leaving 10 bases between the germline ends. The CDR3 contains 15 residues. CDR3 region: CASSQKGTLNTEAFF. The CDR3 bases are TGTGCCAGCAGCCAAAAGGGGACGCTGAACACTGAAGCTTTCTTT.

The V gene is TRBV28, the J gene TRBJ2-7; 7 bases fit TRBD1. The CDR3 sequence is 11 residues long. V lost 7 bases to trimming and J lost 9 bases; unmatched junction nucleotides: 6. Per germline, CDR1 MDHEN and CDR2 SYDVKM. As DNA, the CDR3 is TGTGCCAGCAAACTTACAGGGGTGCAGTACTTC. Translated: CASKLTGVQYF.

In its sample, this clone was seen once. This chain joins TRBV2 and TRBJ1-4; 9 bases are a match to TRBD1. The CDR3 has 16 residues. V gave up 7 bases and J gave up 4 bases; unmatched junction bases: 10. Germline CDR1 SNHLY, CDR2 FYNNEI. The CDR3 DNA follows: TGTGCCAGCAAGCGGACAGGGGTCTTCTTTAATGAAAAACTGTTTTTT. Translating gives CASKRTGVFFNEKLFF. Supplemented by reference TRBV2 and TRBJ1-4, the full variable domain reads EPEVTQTPSHQVTQMGQEVILRCVPISNHLYFYWYRQILGQKVEFLVSFYNNEISEKSEIFDDQFSVERPDGSNFTLKIRSTKLEDSAMYFCASKRTGVFFNEKLFFGSGTQLSVL.

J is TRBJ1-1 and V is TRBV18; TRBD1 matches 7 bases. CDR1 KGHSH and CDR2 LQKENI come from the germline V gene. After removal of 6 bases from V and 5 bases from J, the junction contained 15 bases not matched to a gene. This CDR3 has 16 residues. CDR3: CASSQGQLGVGTEAFF. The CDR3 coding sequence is TGTGCCAGCTCGCAGGGACAGTTGGGTGTAGGGACTGAAGCTTTCTTT.

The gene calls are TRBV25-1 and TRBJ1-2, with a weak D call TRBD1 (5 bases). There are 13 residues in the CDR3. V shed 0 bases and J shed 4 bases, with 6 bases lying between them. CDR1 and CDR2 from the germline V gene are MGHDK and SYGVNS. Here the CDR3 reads CASSEYQGYGYTF. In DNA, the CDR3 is TGTGCCAGCAGTGAATATCAGGGCTATGGCTACACCTTC.

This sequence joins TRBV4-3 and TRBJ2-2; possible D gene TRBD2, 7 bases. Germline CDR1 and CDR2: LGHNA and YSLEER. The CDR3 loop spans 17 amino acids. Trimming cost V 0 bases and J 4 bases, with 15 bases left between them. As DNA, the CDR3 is TGCGCCAGCAGCCAAGATAGGGGGGGATTTGGCACCGGGGAGCTGTTTTTT. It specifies CASSQDRGGFGTGELFF.